This TCR beta chain was captured in a study of Ad26.COV2.S vaccination and SARS-CoV-2 variants. For the study at large: Administration of Ad26.COV2.S was intramuscular, either once or twice 56 days apart.

The treatment was: some 20 received Ad26.COV2.S at low or high dose, single or two shots; several received placebo; per-sample allocation not given. The samples date from day 63 after the first vaccine or placebo injection. Boston supplied an adult donor aged 18-55 years. Vaccination employed an Ad26 vector expressing the Wuhan-strain SARS-CoV-2 spike. Libraries were prepared by immunoSEQ multiplex PCR; TCRdb keeps only in-frame clonotypes and omits some of them. The data hold 300,000 to 400,000 clones, with approximately 84% observed a single time. This clone has more than one count but fewer than ten. Its specificity is unknown. V lost 2 bases, J lost 4 bases, and 6 bases stayed unmatched. The CDR3 contains 15 residues. The germline V gene has CDR1 GTSNPN and CDR2 SVGIG (reference sequence). Study observations and caveats: Reports say spike-specific CD8+ and CD4+ T cell responses covered substantial breadth after vaccination.

The rearrangement uses TRBV30 and TRBJ2-2; 8 bases line up with TRBD2. Specimen: peripheral blood, collected in a trial of Ad26.COV2.S vaccine versus placebo. This TCR was recovered from a person aged 18 to 65 who received the Ad26.COV2.S COVID-19 vaccine or a placebo. DNA of the CDR3: TGTGCCTGGAGTCCCGGGACTAGGCCCACCGGGGAGCTGTTTTTT. As protein: CAWSPGTRPTGELFF.